The 5 T cell receptor beta chains presented below share a single source sample, sequenced in a study of PD-L1 blockade in urothelial cancer. Stated time point: peripheral blood 6 weeks after treatment start. TCRdb's table, derived via immunoSEQ multiplex PCR, lists solely in-frame clones and lacks some. Here the sample spans 120,000 or so clones, roughly 82% being singletons. Sequenced material: PBMCs, taken around atezolizumab (anti-PD-L1) treatment. The receptors originated from a man over 45 with urothelial cancer.

This sequence joins TRBV28 and TRBJ1-1; D ambiguous. The CDR3 contains 13 residues. Germline lookup yields CDR1 MDHEN and CDR2 SYDVKM. The V end was cut by 8 bases, the J end by 1 base, with 11 bases between. Written as DNA, the CDR3 is TGTGCCAGCGAGTTCCCGGGGAACACTGAAGCTTTCTTT. It specifies CASEFPGNTEAFF. The whole variable domain, filled in from reference TRBV28 and TRBJ1-1, reads DVKVTQSSRYLVKRTGEKVFLECVQDMDHENMFWYRQDPGLGLRLIYFSYDVKMKEKGDIPEGYSVSREKKERFSLILESASTNQTSMYLCASEFPGNTEAFFGQGTRLTVV.

This chain connects TRBV7-9 to TRBJ2-1, with TRBD2 identical over 9 bases. The CDR3 loop spans 15 amino acids. The V segment lost 2 bases and the J segment 7 bases; nucleotides outside the gene matches: 6. From germline, CDR1 is SEHNR and CDR2 FQNEAQ (reference sequence). CDR3 DNA: TGTGCCAGCAGCTTAAGGCGGGAGGGGTCGAATGAGCAGTTCTTC. Amino acids: CASSLRREGSNEQFF.

This clone turned up a few times. This chain links TRBV4-1 with TRBJ1-1; D possibly corresponds to TRBD1 (5 bases). Trimming took 1 base from V and 1 from J, leaving 16 bases between them. Germline CDR1 MGHRA, CDR2 YSYEKL. The CDR3 runs 17 residues. CDR3 amino acids: CASSQGAGGGSNTEAFF. The CDR3 region has the DNA TGCGCCAGCAGCCAAGGAGCGGGGGGGGGTTCGAACACTGAAGCTTTCTTT.

V and J are TRBV7-6 and TRBJ2-1; D not resolved. The germline V and J ends were trimmed by 2 bases and 0 bases, with 14 bases remaining between them. The CDR3 extends over 17 amino acids. The germline V gene has CDR1 SGHVS and CDR2 FNYEAQ. CDR3 in DNA: TGTGCCAGCAGCTTAATTCCCGCGGAGAGCTCCTACAATGAGCAGTTCTTC. Protein product: CASSLIPAESSYNEQFF.

The genes are TRBV2 and TRBJ2-2, with 9 bases matching TRBD1. The trim removed 4 bases at V and 2 bases at J, leaving 2 bases unmatched. This CDR3 is 15 amino acids long. The germline V gene has CDR1 SNHLY and CDR2 FYNNEI. In DNA form, the CDR3 reads TGTGCCAGCAGTGGACAGGGGGTTAACACCGGGGAGCTGTTTTTT. As protein: CASSGQGVNTGELFF.